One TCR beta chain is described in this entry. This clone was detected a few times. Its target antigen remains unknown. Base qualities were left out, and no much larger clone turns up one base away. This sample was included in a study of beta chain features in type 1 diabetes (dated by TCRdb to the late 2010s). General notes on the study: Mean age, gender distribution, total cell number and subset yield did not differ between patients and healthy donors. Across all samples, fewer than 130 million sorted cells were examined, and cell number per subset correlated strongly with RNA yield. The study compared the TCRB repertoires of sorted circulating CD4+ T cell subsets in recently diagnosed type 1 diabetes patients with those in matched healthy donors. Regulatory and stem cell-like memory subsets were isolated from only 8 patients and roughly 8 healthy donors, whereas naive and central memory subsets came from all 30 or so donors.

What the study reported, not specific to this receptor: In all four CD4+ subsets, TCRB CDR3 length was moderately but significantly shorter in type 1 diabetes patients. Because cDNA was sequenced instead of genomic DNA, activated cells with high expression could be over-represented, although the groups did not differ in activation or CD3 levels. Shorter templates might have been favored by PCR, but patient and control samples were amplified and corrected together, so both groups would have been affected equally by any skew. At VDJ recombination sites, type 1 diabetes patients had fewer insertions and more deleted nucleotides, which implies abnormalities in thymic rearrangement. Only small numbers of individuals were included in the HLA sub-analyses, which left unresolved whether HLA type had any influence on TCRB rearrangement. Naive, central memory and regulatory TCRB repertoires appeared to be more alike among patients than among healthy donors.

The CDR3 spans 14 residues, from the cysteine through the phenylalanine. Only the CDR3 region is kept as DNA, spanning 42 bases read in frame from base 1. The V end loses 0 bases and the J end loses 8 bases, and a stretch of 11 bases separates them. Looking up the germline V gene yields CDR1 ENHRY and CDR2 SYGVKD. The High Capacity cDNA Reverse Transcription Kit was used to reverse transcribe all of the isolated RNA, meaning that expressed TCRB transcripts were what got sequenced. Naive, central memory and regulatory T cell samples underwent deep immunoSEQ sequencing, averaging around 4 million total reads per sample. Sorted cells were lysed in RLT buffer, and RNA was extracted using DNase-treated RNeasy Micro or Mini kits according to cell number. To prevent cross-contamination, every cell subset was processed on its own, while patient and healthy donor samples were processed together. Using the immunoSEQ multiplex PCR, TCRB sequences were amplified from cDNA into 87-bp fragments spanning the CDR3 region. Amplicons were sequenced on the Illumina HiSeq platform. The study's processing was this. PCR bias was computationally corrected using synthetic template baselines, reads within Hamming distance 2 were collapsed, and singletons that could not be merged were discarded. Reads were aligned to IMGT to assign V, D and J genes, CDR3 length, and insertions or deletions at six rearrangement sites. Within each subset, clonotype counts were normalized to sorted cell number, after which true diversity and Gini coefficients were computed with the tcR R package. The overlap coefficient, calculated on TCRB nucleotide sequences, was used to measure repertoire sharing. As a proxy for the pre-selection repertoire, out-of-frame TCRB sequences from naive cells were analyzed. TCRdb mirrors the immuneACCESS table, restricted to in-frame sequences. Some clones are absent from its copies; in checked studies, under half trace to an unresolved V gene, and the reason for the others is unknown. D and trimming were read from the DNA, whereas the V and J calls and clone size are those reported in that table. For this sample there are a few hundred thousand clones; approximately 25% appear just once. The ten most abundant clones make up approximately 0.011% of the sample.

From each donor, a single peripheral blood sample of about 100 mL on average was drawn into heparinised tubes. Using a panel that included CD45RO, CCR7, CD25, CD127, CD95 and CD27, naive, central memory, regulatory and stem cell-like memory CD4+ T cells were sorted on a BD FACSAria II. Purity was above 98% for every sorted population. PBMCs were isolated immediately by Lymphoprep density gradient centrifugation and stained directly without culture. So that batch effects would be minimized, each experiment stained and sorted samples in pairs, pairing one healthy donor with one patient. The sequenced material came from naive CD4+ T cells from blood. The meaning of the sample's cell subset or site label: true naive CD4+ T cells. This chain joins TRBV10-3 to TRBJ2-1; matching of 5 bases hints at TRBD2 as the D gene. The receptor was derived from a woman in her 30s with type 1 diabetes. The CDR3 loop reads CAISESRTWDEQFF. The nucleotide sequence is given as TGTGCCATCAGTGAGTCCAGGACTTGGGATGAGCAGTTCTTC.